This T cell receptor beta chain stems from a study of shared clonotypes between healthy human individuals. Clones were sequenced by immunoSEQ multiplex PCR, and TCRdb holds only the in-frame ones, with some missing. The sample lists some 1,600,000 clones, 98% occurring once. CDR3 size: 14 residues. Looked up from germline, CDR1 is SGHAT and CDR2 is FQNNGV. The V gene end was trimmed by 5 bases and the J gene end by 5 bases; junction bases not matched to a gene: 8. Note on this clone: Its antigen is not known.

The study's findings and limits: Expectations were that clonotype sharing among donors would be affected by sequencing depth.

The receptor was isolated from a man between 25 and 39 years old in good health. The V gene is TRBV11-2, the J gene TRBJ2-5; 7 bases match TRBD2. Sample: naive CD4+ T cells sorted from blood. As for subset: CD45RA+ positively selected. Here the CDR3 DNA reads TGTGCCAGCAGCCCACTCCGGGGGGAGGAGACCCAGTACTTC. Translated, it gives CASSPLRGEETQYF.